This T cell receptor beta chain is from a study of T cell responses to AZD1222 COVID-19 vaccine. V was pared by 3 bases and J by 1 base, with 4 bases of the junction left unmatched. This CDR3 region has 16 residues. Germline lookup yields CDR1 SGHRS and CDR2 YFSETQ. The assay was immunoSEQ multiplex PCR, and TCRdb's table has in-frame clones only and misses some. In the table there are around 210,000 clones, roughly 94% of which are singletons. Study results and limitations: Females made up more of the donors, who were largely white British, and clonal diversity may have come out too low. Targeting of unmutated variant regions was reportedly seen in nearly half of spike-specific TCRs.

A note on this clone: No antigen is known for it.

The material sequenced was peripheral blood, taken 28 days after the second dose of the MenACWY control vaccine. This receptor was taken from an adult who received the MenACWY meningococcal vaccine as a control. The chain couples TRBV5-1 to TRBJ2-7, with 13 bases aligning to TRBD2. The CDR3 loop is CASSWGGLAGSYEQYF. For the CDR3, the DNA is TGCGCCAGCAGCTGGGGGGGACTAGCGGGGTCCTACGAGCAGTACTTC.